This entry lists 19 T cell receptor beta chains sequenced from one sample in a study of beta chain features in type 1 diabetes. Points from the study as a whole: Across all four CD4+ subsets, people with type 1 diabetes showed modestly shorter TCRB CDR3s.

These receptors are not linked to any known antigen. Reverse transcribing all isolated RNA meant expressed TCRB transcripts were sequenced. Data came from immunoSEQ multiplex PCR; TCRdb stores just in-frame clones and leaves some out. Seen here are around 50,000 clones, roughly 47% observed once, and the top ten hold roughly 0.13%. The sequenced material came from stem cell memory CD4+ T cells from blood. The receptor set was obtained from a man aged 25-40 years with type 1 diabetes.

The chain joins TRBV5-4 to TRBJ1-4; 9 nucleotides align to TRBD1. V was clipped by 4 bases and J by 8 bases; unmatched bases: 12. The length of the CDR3 is 16 residues. The germline gives CDR1 SGHNT, CDR2 YYREEE (reference sequence). The CDR3 spells CASSIGQGKTSEKLFF. The CDR3 DNA sequence: TGTGCCAGCAGCATTGGACAGGGGAAAACATCGGAAAAACTGTTTTTT.

The chain has TRBV5-1 and TRBJ2-3; tentatively, D is TRBD1 (5 bases). Germline CDR1 reads SGHRS; CDR2 reads YFSETQ. Trimming cost V 2 bases and J 4 bases, with 14 bases left between them. This CDR3 contains 15 residues. The CDR3 DNA reads TGCGCCAGCAGCTTTTCCTCTCAGGGCCCAGATACGCAGTATTTT. Amino acids: CASSFSSQGPDTQYF.

CDR3: CASRALAGGGEQFF. DNA of the CDR3: TGTGCCAGCAGAGCCTTAGCGGGAGGTGGTGAGCAGTTCTTC. This rearrangement joins TRBV2 to TRBJ2-1; 10 bases line up with TRBD2. After removal of 6 bases from V and 9 bases from J, the junction contained 8 bases not matched to a gene. Germline-derived CDR1 and CDR2 are SNHLY and FYNNEI. The CDR3 is made up of 14 amino acids.

V and J are TRBV7-8 and TRBJ2-1; D is possibly TRBD2 (7 bases). CDR3 size: 14 residues. V lost 2 bases and J lost 6, with 11 bases in between. Germline V gene data show CDR1 as SGHVS and CDR2 as FQNEAQ. The CDR3 spells CASSLPGGVNEQFF. The CDR3 bases are TGTGCCAGCAGCTTACCGGGGGGCGTCAATGAGCAGTTCTTC.

The rearrangement uses TRBV5-1 and TRBJ2-7, with TRBD1 identical over 8 bases. There are 16 residues in the CDR3. From germline, CDR1 is SGHRS and CDR2 YFSETQ. V trimming: 0 bases; J trimming: 0 bases; junction bases outside the gene matches: 5. The CDR3 spells CASSLGAGTGSYEQYF. CDR3 coding DNA: TGCGCCAGCAGCTTGGGGGCCGGGACAGGCTCCTACGAGCAGTACTTC.

This clone was seen more than once but under ten times. The J gene is TRBJ1-1, the V gene TRBV9, with D unclear. This CDR3 region has 13 residues. The germline V and J ends were trimmed by 0 bases and 5 bases, with 8 bases remaining between them. The V gene's germline CDR1 is SGDLS and CDR2 YYNGEE. Written as DNA, the CDR3 is TGTGCCAGCAGCGTAGTTCCGGGGACTGAAGCTTTCTTT. This translates into CASSVVPGTEAFF.

The rearrangement uses TRBV18 and TRBJ1-2; 8 bases fit TRBD1. Germline-derived CDR1 and CDR2 are KGHSH and LQKENI. V lost 3 bases, J lost 4 bases, and 4 bases stayed unmatched. This CDR3 comprises 14 residues. CDR3 in amino acids: CASSPTGDVYGYTF. The CDR3 bases are TGTGCCAGCTCACCGACAGGGGACGTCTATGGCTACACCTTC.

The chain combines TRBV28 with TRBJ2-4, with 7 bases identical to TRBD1. The J segment lost 3 bases and the V segment lost 5 bases, leaving 7 bases of the junction unmatched. Germline assignment: CDR1 MDHEN and CDR2 SYDVKM. The CDR3 is made up of 15 amino acids. The CDR3 bases are TGTGCCAGCAGTCTAGGGACAGCAGGCAAAAACATTCAGTACTTC. It codes for CASSLGTAGKNIQYF.

This rearrangement joins TRBV2 to TRBJ2-7, with 11 bases aligning to TRBD2. The junction had 12 bases not matched to a gene; V was cut back by 6 bases and J by 5 bases. The CDR3 has 16 amino acids. The germline gives CDR1 SNHLY, CDR2 FYNNEI. The CDR3 sequence is CASRSGSGRAQNEQYF. CDR3 DNA: TGTGCCAGCAGGTCTGGTAGCGGGAGGGCGCAGAACGAGCAGTACTTC.

V is TRBV7-2 and J is TRBJ2-1, with 9 bases lining up with TRBD1. Germline V gene lookup returns CDR1 SGHTA and CDR2 FQGNSA. The CDR3 runs to 17 residues. Trimming removed 1 base from V and 4 bases from J; junction bases left unmatched: 8. As DNA, the CDR3 is TGTGCCAGCAGCTTAGGATCCGGGACAGGGAAATACAATGAGCAGTTCTTC. Protein sequence: CASSLGSGTGKYNEQFF.

The V call is TRBV2, the J call TRBJ2-1; TRBD1 aligns across 12 bases. V was pared by 7 bases and J by 9 bases, with 13 bases of the junction left unmatched. Germline assignment: CDR1 SNHLY and CDR2 FYNNEI. The length of the CDR3 is 16 residues. CDR3 protein: CASILLGGTGGTEQFF. Written as DNA, the CDR3 is TGTGCCAGCATCTTACTGGGGGGGACAGGGGGCACTGAGCAGTTCTTC.

The rearrangement uses TRBV11-2 and TRBJ2-3, with TRBD1 matching over 7 bases. The CDR3 is 16 amino acids. Germline V gives CDR1 SGHAT, CDR2 FQNNGV. The V and J ends lost 3 bases and 9 bases, in that order; junction bases with no gene match: 15. The chain's CDR3 is CASSLRGRGPRSTQYF. The CDR3 nucleotides read TGTGCCAGCAGCTTGCGAGGTAGGGGGCCCAGGTCGACGCAGTATTTT.

This clone was counted a few times. V gene TRBV9 combines with J gene TRBJ1-2; the D is unclear. V shed 4 bases and J shed 4 bases, with 11 bases lying between them. Germline V gene lookup returns CDR1 SGDLS and CDR2 YYNGEE. The CDR3 runs 13 residues. The CDR3 is CASSPRASYGYTF. The CDR3 nucleotides read TGTGCCAGCAGCCCCCGAGCATCCTATGGCTACACCTTC.

The J gene is TRBJ1-1, the V gene TRBV7-9; a weak D match, TRBD1 (5 bases). V shed 5 bases and J shed 5 bases, with 21 bases lying between them. Germline lookup yields CDR1 SEHNR and CDR2 FQNEAQ (reference sequence). The CDR3 contains 16 residues. The CDR3 is CASSPWGRGGSTEAFF. Written as DNA, the CDR3 is TGTGCCAGCAGCCCATGGGGAAGGGGCGGGAGTACTGAAGCTTTCTTT.

The rearrangement joins TRBV28 to TRBJ2-7; D is uncertain. Germline assignment: CDR1 MDHEN and CDR2 SYDVKM. Trimming removed 8 bases at V and 0 bases at J, with 11 bases between. The CDR3 has 13 residues. In DNA form, the CDR3 reads TGTGCCAGCGCCACGGTCGCCTCCTACGAGCAGTACTTC. Translation: CASATVASYEQYF.

This rearrangement joins TRBV5-6 to TRBJ2-5, with 14 bases lining up with TRBD2. The V gene end was trimmed by 5 bases and the J gene end by 2 bases; junction bases not matched to a gene: 8. CDR3 length: 17 residues. In germline, CDR1 is SGHDT, CDR2 YYEEEE. CDR3 sequence reads: CASSSPGLAGDQETQYF. The CDR3 coding sequence is TGTGCCAGCAGTTCGCCGGGACTAGCGGGAGATCAAGAGACCCAGTACTTC.

The chain carries TRBV7-2 and TRBJ2-7; 11 bases are a match to TRBD2. The CDR3 consists of 15 residues. With V trimmed by 5 bases and J by 6 bases, 9 bases remained unmatched. From germline, CDR1 is SGHTA and CDR2 FQGNSA. The CDR3 region is CASSADSGRASEQYF. The CDR3 coding sequence is TGTGCCAGCAGCGCCGATAGCGGGAGGGCCTCCGAGCAGTACTTC. The full variable domain, completed using reference TRBV7-2 and TRBJ2-7, is GAGVSQSPSNKVTEKGKDVELRCDPISGHTALYWYRQSLGQGLEFLIYFQGNSAPDKSGLPSDRFSAERTGGSVSTLTIQRTQQEDSAVYLCASSADSGRASEQYFGPGTRLTVT.

The V and J genes are TRBV29-1 and TRBJ2-1; 13 bases line up with TRBD2. The CDR3 contains 13 residues. V dropped 6 bases and J dropped 10; count of bases not matched to a gene: 6. The germline gives CDR1 SQVTM, CDR2 ANQGSEA. CDR3 nucleotides: TGCAGCGTCGGACTAGCGGGAGATAGAGAGCAGTTCTTC. Translation: CSVGLAGDREQFF.

The CDR3 nucleotides read TGTGCCAGCAGTGAACTAGCGGAGACCCAGTACTTC. Its translation is CASSELAETQYF. The chain is built from TRBV2 and TRBJ2-5, with a tentative D call TRBD2 (6 bases). This CDR3 has 12 amino acids. V was clipped by 2 bases and J by 5 bases, with 6 bases between them. The germline CDR1 and CDR2 sequences are SNHLY and FYNNEI.